The present T cell receptor beta chain was sequenced within a study of shared clonotypes between healthy human individuals. Here immunoSEQ multiplex PCR was the method, and the copy in TCRdb shows in-frame clones only, minus some. The sample has roughly 700,000 clones, roughly 91% seen once. The CDR3 runs to 11 residues. V was clipped by 9 bases and J by 5 bases, with 7 bases between them. Germline-derived CDR1 and CDR2 are LNHDA and SQIVND (reference sequence). Sequencing input: memory CD8+ T cells from PBMCs. Subset: CD45RO+ cells pooled with CCR7-negative TemRA cells. This TCR derives from a man aged 18 to 35 in good health. Some clones in this sample may be carry-over from other donors' samples. V and J are TRBV19 and TRBJ2-2; D is ambiguous. The CDR3 protein is CASYQTGELFF. The CDR3 DNA sequence: TGTGCCAGCTATCAGACCGGGGAGCTGTTTTTT.